Listed below are T cell receptor beta chains from one sample, sequenced in a study of blood T cell repertoires in COVID-19. Produced via immunoSEQ multiplex PCR; TCRdb's table is partial and in-frame only. Of 150,000 to 200,000 clones in the sample, approximately 88% are singletons; the top ten hold roughly 9%. Sequences were obtained from PBMCs or T cells enriched from blood (not recorded which). Receptor source: a young woman who had recovered from COVID-19. CDR3s include the opening cysteine and the closing phenylalanine or tryptophan. A D gene is named only where the DNA matches it firmly. Where a row states a size, it is once, few, many or the class of an expanded clone; other rows omit it.

abundance: -; v_gene: TRBV20-1; j_gene: TRBJ1-1; d_gene: -; CDR3nt: TGCAGTGCTAGTACCACCCAGGGGAACACTGAAGCTTTCTTT; CDR3aa: CSASTTQGNTEAFF
abundance: -; v_gene: TRBV3-1/TRBV3-2; j_gene: TRBJ2-7; d_gene: -; CDR3nt: TGTGCCAGCAGCCAGGCAGGCAGGGCCTCCTACGAGCAGTACTTC; CDR3aa: CASSQAGRASYEQYF
abundance: -; v_gene: TRBV7-6; j_gene: TRBJ1-1; d_gene: TRBD1; CDR3nt: TGTGCCAGCAGCTTACAGGGGGGAGACACTGAAGCTTTCTTT; CDR3aa: CASSLQGGDTEAFF
abundance: -; v_gene: TRBV5-8; j_gene: TRBJ1-2; d_gene: -; CDR3nt: TGTGCCAGCAGCTCCCGGGACAACATTAGGGGGTACACCTTC; CDR3aa: CASSSRDNIRGYTF
abundance: -; v_gene: TRBV5-8; j_gene: TRBJ1-1; d_gene: -; CDR3nt: TGTGCCAGCAGCTTGATAGTTGCGCGGGAGATGAACACTGAAGCTTTCTTT; CDR3aa: CASSLIVAREMNTEAFF
abundance: once; v_gene: TRBV7-7; j_gene: TRBJ2-5; d_gene: -; CDR3nt: TGTGCTAGCAGCTTAGGAGTTGCAGGGGGGAGGGAGACCCAGTACTTC; CDR3aa: CASSLGVAGGRETQYF
abundance: -; v_gene: TRBV27; j_gene: TRBJ2-2; d_gene: -; CDR3nt: TGTGCCAGCATTCCATCACCGAGCCGGAACACCGGGGAGCTGTTTTTT; CDR3aa: CASIPSPSRNTGELFF
abundance: -; v_gene: TRBV5-1; j_gene: TRBJ2-5; d_gene: TRBD2; CDR3nt: TGCGCCAGCACACCTCGGCCGGGGGGTGGGCAAGAGACCCAGTACTTC; CDR3aa: CASTPRPGGGQETQYF
abundance: -; v_gene: TRBV6-5; j_gene: TRBJ2-7; d_gene: TRBD1; CDR3nt: TGTGCCAGCAGTTTCGGACAGGGGGCTCCGGCTGAGCAGTACTTC; CDR3aa: CASSFGQGAPAEQYF
abundance: few; v_gene: TRBV9; j_gene: TRBJ1-2; d_gene: -; CDR3nt: TGTGCCAGCAGCGACTCTTACCGGGGATATGGCTACACCTTC; CDR3aa: CASSDSYRGYGYTF
abundance: -; v_gene: TRBV6-5; j_gene: TRBJ1-5; d_gene: -; CDR3nt: TGTGCCAGCAGTCGGGGGGGAAGCAATCAGCCCCAGCATTTT; CDR3aa: CASSRGGSNQPQHF
abundance: -; v_gene: TRBV7-7; j_gene: TRBJ1-3; d_gene: -; CDR3nt: TGTGCTAGCAGCCTAGACAGCCGAAACACCATATATTTT; CDR3aa: CASSLDSRNTIYF
abundance: -; v_gene: TRBV19; j_gene: TRBJ2-2; d_gene: TRBD2; CDR3nt: TGTGCCAGTAGTCCGGGAGGGGGCGGGGAGCTGTTTTTT; CDR3aa: CASSPGGGGELFF
abundance: -; v_gene: TRBV29-1; j_gene: TRBJ2-3; d_gene: TRBD2; CDR3nt: TGCAGCGGCTGGCGGGGGGGCAACACAGATACGCAGTATTTT; CDR3aa: CSGWRGGNTDTQYF
abundance: once; v_gene: TRBV6-2/TRBV6-3; j_gene: TRBJ2-5; d_gene: -; CDR3nt: TGTGCCAGCAGTCGACTAGGTGAGACCCAGTACTTC; CDR3aa: CASSRLGETQYF
abundance: -; v_gene: TRBV5-1; j_gene: TRBJ2-7; d_gene: -; CDR3nt: TGCGCCAGCAGCCTACGACAGGCCCTAAGCTCCTACGAGCAGTACTTC; CDR3aa: CASSLRQALSSYEQYF
abundance: -; v_gene: TRBV7-9; j_gene: TRBJ1-1; d_gene: TRBD1; CDR3nt: TGTGCCAGCAGCTTTACCGGGACAGGGGGCGCAGAAGCTTTCTTT; CDR3aa: CASSFTGTGGAEAFF
abundance: -; v_gene: TRBV5-1; j_gene: TRBJ1-2; d_gene: -; CDR3nt: TGCGCCAGCAGCTTACCCCCCTCGGATGGCTACACCTTC; CDR3aa: CASSLPPSDGYTF
abundance: -; v_gene: TRBV28; j_gene: TRBJ2-7; d_gene: TRBD1; CDR3nt: TGTGCCAGCAGTTTTGACAGGGGATACGAGCAGTACTTC; CDR3aa: CASSFDRGYEQYF
abundance: -; v_gene: TRBV2; j_gene: TRBJ2-7; d_gene: -; CDR3nt: TGTGCCAGCAGTGGCCCGCCGATAGCTAGCTACGAGCAGTACTTC; CDR3aa: CASSGPPIASYEQYF
abundance: -; v_gene: TRBV7-2; j_gene: TRBJ1-5; d_gene: -; CDR3nt: TGTGCCAGCAGCAGGGGTGGGCAGCATAGCAATCAGCCCCAGCATTTT; CDR3aa: CASSRGGQHSNQPQHF
abundance: -; v_gene: TRBV11-2; j_gene: TRBJ1-1; d_gene: -; CDR3nt: TGTGCCAGCAGCTCACAGGGTGGCGGCACTGAAGCTTTCTTT; CDR3aa: CASSSQGGGTEAFF
abundance: -; v_gene: TRBV3-1/TRBV3-2; j_gene: TRBJ2-7; d_gene: TRBD2; CDR3nt: TGTGCCAGCAGCCCAACTAGCGGGAGAGCTTACGAGCAGTACTTC; CDR3aa: CASSPTSGRAYEQYF
abundance: -; v_gene: TRBV4-1; j_gene: TRBJ2-1; d_gene: TRBD2; CDR3nt: TGCGCCAGCAGCAGGCAAAGGACTAGCGGGAGGGATGAGCAGTTCTTC; CDR3aa: CASSRQRTSGRDEQFF
abundance: once; v_gene: TRBV9; j_gene: TRBJ2-3; d_gene: -; CDR3nt: TGTGCCAGCAGCGTGGCGGGATTCACAGATACGCAGTATTTT; CDR3aa: CASSVAGFTDTQYF
abundance: many; v_gene: TRBV28; j_gene: TRBJ2-5; d_gene: TRBD2; CDR3nt: TGTGCCAGCAGTTTAGCGGGGGGGGTCGCAGAGACCCAGTACTTC; CDR3aa: CASSLAGGVAETQYF
abundance: -; v_gene: TRBV9; j_gene: TRBJ1-1; d_gene: TRBD1; CDR3nt: TGTGCCAGCAGCGCCGTTCCCGGACAGGGGGGCACTGAAGCTTTCTTT; CDR3aa: CASSAVPGQGGTEAFF
abundance: -; v_gene: TRBV28; j_gene: TRBJ2-1; d_gene: -; CDR3nt: TGTGCCAGCAGTCCCTCAGAGGCTGTGGCGCCGTTCTTC; CDR3aa: CASSPSEAVAPFF
abundance: -; v_gene: TRBV7-2; j_gene: TRBJ2-7; d_gene: -; CDR3nt: TGTGCCAGCAGCCGGGGGAGGTCGTTATCCTACGAGCAGTACTTC; CDR3aa: CASSRGRSLSYEQYF
abundance: -; v_gene: TRBV6-2/TRBV6-3; j_gene: TRBJ2-3; d_gene: -; CDR3nt: TGTGCCAGCAGCGGCGGGGAGACCACAGATACGCAGTATTTT; CDR3aa: CASSGGETTDTQYF
abundance: many; v_gene: TRBV6-4; j_gene: TRBJ2-3; d_gene: -; CDR3nt: TGTGCCAGCAGTGAAAGCCAGGGCAGCACAGATACGCAGTATTTT; CDR3aa: CASSESQGSTDTQYF
abundance: -; v_gene: TRBV2; j_gene: TRBJ2-7; d_gene: TRBD2; CDR3nt: TGTGCCAGCAGTGAGGCAACTAGCGGGGAATCCTACGAGCAGTACTTC; CDR3aa: CASSEATSGESYEQYF
abundance: -; v_gene: TRBV7-2; j_gene: TRBJ2-5; d_gene: TRBD2; CDR3nt: TGTGCCAGCAGGGGGTCGGGGGGAGAGACCCAGTACTTC; CDR3aa: CASRGSGGETQYF
abundance: -; v_gene: TRBV11-2; j_gene: TRBJ2-7; d_gene: -; CDR3nt: TGTGCCAGCAGCTTAGTAGGGGTCGGCCACGAGCAGTACTTC; CDR3aa: CASSLVGVGHEQYF
abundance: -; v_gene: TRBV7-8; j_gene: TRBJ1-1; d_gene: -; CDR3nt: TGTGCCAGCAGCTTCCCCTTGGCGGCCATGAACACTGAAGCTTTCTTT; CDR3aa: CASSFPLAAMNTEAFF
abundance: -; v_gene: TRBV6-6; j_gene: TRBJ1-1; d_gene: TRBD1; CDR3nt: TGTGCCAGCAGTTTTCAGGGGGACTTTATTGAAGCTTTCTTT; CDR3aa: CASSFQGDFIEAFF
abundance: -; v_gene: TRBV27; j_gene: TRBJ2-7; d_gene: -; CDR3nt: TGTGCCAGCGGACACATCAACGAGCAGTACTTC; CDR3aa: CASGHINEQYF
abundance: few; v_gene: TRBV24-1; j_gene: TRBJ2-3; d_gene: -; CDR3nt: TGTGCCACCAGTGAGTTGGGGGGAGGGGGAAGCGCAGATACGCAGTATTTT; CDR3aa: CATSELGGGGSADTQYF
abundance: -; v_gene: TRBV4-1; j_gene: TRBJ2-3; d_gene: TRBD1; CDR3nt: TGCGCCAGCAGCCAACACTCCGGGACAGTCACTAGCACAGATACGCAGTATTTT; CDR3aa: CASSQHSGTVTSTDTQYF
abundance: -; v_gene: TRBV7-2; j_gene: TRBJ2-1; d_gene: -; CDR3nt: TGTGCCAGCAGTCAAATGAGGGGGAATGAGCAGTTCTTC; CDR3aa: CASSQMRGNEQFF
abundance: -; v_gene: TRBV18; j_gene: TRBJ1-5; d_gene: -; CDR3nt: TGTGCCAGCTCACCACCTGACGGGAGCAATCAGCCCCAGCATTTT; CDR3aa: CASSPPDGSNQPQHF